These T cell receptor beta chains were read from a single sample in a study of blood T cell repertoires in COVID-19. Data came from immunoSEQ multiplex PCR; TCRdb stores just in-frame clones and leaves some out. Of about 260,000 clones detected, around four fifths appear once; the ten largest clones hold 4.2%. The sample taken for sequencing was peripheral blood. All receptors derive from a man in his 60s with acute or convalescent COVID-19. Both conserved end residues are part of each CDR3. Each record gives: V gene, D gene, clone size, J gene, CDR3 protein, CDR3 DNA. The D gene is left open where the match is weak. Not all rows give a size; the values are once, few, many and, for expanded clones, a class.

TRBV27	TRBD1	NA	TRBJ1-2	CASTSGGTGGGLGYTF	TGTGCCAGCACCTCAGGAGGGACAGGGGGCGGTCTCGGCTACACCTTC
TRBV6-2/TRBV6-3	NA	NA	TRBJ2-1	CASSYSSSGQWDNEQFF	TGTGCCAGCAGTTACTCATCCAGCGGTCAGTGGGACAATGAGCAGTTCTTC
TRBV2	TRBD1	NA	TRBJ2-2	CASRIGTANTGELFF	TGTGCCAGCAGAATTGGGACAGCGAACACCGGGGAGCTGTTTTTT
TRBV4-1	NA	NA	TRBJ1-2	CASSRKAPEDYGYTF	TGCGCCAGCAGCCGTAAAGCGCCGGAGGACTATGGCTACACCTTC
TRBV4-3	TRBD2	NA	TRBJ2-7	CASSPRYSSGRYEQYF	TGCGCCAGCTCGCCAAGATATTCTAGCGGGAGATACGAGCAGTACTTC
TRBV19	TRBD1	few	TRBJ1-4	CASSTGTATNEKLFF	TGTGCCAGTAGTACGGGGACAGCAACTAATGAAAAACTGTTTTTT
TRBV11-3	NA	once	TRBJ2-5	CASSLNRVETQYF	TGTGCCAGCAGCCTAAACAGGGTGGAGACCCAGTACTTC
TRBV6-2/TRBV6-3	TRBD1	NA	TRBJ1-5	CASSSGTGGSLPQHF	TGTGCCAGCAGTTCCGGTACAGGGGGCTCGCTGCCCCAGCATTTT
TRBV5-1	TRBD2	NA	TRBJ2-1	CASSPGRVAGGNNEQFF	TGCGCCAGCAGCCCCGGACGGGTAGCGGGGGGGAACAATGAGCAGTTCTTC
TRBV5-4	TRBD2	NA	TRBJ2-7	CASSLGAGSYEQYF	TGTGCCAGCAGCTTGGGAGCGGGATCTTACGAGCAGTACTTC
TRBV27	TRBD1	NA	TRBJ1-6	CASSLGRQGGSPLHF	TGTGCCAGCAGTTTAGGGCGACAGGGTGGTTCACCCCTCCACTTT
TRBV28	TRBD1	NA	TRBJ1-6	CASISGQGYSPLHF	TGTGCCAGCATTAGCGGACAGGGTTATTCACCCCTCCACTTT
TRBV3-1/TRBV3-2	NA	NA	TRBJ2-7	CASGWGAYEQYF	TGTGCCAGCGGTTGGGGGGCCTACGAGCAGTACTTC
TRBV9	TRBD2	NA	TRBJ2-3	CASSVAGTSGYTDTQYF	TGTGCCAGCAGCGTAGCGGGCACTAGCGGATACACAGATACGCAGTATTTT
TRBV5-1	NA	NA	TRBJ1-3	CASSLGQQSSGNTIYF	TGCGCCAGCAGCTTGGGACAGCAGAGCTCTGGAAACACCATATATTTT
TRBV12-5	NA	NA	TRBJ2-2	CASGLDSFNTGELFF	TGTGCTAGTGGTTTGGACAGTTTCAACACCGGGGAGCTGTTTTTT
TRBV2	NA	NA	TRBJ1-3	CASSDPGPNSGNTIYF	TGTGCCAGCAGTGATCCAGGGCCGAACTCTGGAAACACCATATATTTT
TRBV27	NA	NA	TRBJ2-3	CASSLWAAYRADTQYF	TGTGCCAGCAGTTTATGGGCCGCTTATCGCGCAGATACGCAGTATTTT
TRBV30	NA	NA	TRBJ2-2	CAWSKGANTGELFF	TGTGCCTGGAGCAAAGGGGCGAACACCGGGGAGCTGTTTTTT
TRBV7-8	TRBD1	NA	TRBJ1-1	CASSERQGRGTEAFF	TGTGCCAGCAGCGAACGACAGGGAAGGGGCACTGAAGCTTTCTTT
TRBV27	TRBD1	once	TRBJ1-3	CASSLQGAPGNTIYF	TGTGCCAGCAGTTTACAGGGGGCGCCTGGAAACACCATATATTTT
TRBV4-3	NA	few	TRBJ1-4	CASSQDWGREKLFF	TGCGCCAGCAGCCAAGATTGGGGGCGAGAAAAACTGTTTTTT
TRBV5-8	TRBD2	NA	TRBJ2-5	CASSSLAGGRETQYF	TGTGCCAGCAGCTCCCTAGCGGGGGGACGGGAGACCCAGTACTTC
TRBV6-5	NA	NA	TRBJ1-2	CASSYHQEAHYGYTF	TGTGCCAGCAGTTACCATCAGGAGGCGCACTATGGCTACACCTTC
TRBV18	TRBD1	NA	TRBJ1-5	CASSPTRRQGGGLGQPQHF	TGTGCCAGCTCACCCACCCGCCGACAGGGCGGCGGGCTTGGCCAGCCCCAGCATTTT
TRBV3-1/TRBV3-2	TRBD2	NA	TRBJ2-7	CASSPASGGFEQYF	TGTGCCAGCAGCCCCGCGAGCGGGGGATTTGAGCAGTACTTC
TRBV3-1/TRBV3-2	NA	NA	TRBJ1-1	CASSPRGAQNTEAFF	TGTGCCAGCAGCCCGCGGGGGGCACAGAACACTGAAGCTTTCTTT
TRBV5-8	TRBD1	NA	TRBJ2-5	CASSFGQGAKTQYF	TGTGCCAGCAGCTTCGGACAGGGGGCAAAGACCCAGTACTTC
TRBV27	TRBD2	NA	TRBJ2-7	CASSSLLAGGYEQYF	TGTGCCAGCAGTTCTTTACTAGCGGGGGGCTACGAGCAGTACTTC
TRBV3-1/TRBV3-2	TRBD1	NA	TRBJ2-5	CASRQHGQEETQYF	TGTGCCAGCAGACAACACGGACAGGAAGAGACCCAGTACTTC
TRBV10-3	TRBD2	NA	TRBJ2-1	CAIKASRPSGREAYNEQFF	TGTGCCATCAAAGCATCCCGTCCTAGCGGGAGAGAGGCCTACAATGAGCAGTTCTTC
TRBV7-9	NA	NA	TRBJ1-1	CASSFWGRTEAFF	TGTGCCAGCAGCTTTTGGGGGCGAACTGAAGCTTTCTTT
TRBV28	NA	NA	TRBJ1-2	CASRLQVLKGYTF	TGTGCCAGCAGACTTCAAGTTCTCAAGGGCTACACCTTC
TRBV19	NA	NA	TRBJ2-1	CASNEFSGFNEQFF	TGTGCCAGTAATGAATTCAGCGGGTTTAATGAGCAGTTCTTC
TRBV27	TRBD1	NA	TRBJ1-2	CASSPGQGGVGGYTF	TGTGCCAGCAGTCCGGGACAGGGCGGGGTAGGTGGCTACACCTTC